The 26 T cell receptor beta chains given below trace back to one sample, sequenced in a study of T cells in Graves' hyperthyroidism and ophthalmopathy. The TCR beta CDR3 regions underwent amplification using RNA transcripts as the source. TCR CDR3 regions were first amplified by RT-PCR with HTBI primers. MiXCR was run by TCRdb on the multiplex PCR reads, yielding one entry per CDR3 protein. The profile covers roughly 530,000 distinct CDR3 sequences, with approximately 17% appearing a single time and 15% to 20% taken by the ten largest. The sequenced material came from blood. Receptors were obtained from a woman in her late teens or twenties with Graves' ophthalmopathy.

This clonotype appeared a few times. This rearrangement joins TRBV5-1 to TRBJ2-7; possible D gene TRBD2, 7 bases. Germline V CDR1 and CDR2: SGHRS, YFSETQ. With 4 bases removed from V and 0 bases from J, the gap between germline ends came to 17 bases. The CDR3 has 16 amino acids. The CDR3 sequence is CASSTWGGSSSYEQYF. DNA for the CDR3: TGCGCCAGCAGCACCTGGGGGGGCTCTAGCTCCTACGAGCAGTACTTC.

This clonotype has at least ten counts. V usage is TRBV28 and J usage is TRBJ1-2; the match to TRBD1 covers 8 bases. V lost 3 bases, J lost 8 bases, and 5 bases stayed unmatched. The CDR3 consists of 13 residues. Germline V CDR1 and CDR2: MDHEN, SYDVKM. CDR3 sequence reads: CASSFPGGAGYTF. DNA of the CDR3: TGTGCCAGCAGTTTCCCAGGGGGCGCGGGCTACACCTTC.

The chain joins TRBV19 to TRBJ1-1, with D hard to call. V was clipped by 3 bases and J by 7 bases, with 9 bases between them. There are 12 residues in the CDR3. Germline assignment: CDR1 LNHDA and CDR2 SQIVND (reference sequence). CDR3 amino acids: CASSIPGIEAFF. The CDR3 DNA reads TGTGCCAGTAGTATCCCAGGAATTGAAGCTTTCTTT.

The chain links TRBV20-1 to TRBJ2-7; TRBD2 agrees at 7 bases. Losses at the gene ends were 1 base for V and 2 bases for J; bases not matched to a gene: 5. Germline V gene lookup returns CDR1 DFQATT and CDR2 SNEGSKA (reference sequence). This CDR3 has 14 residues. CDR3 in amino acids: CSARGLADTYEQYF. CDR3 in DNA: TGCAGTGCTAGAGGTCTAGCGGACACCTACGAGCAGTACTTC.

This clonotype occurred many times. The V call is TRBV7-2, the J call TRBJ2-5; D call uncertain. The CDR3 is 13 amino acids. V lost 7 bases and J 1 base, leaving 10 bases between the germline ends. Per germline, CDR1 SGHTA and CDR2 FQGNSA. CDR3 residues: CASIKGPQETQYF. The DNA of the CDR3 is TGTGCCAGCATCAAGGGTCCCCAAGAGACCCAGTACTTC.

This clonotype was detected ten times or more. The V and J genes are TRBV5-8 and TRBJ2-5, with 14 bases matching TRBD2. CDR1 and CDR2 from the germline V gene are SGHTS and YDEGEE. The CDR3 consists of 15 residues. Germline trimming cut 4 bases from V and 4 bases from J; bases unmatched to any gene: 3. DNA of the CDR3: TGTGCCAGCAGCGACGGGACTAGCGGGAGAGAGACCCAGTACTTC. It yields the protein CASSDGTSGRETQYF.

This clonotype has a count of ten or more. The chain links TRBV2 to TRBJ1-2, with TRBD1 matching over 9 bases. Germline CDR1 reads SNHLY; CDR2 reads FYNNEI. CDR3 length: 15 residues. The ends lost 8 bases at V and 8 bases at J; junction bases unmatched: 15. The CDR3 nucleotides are TGTGCCAGCTTGGACGCACAGGGGGCCAGGCGAGGCTACACCTTC. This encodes CASLDAQGARRGYTF.

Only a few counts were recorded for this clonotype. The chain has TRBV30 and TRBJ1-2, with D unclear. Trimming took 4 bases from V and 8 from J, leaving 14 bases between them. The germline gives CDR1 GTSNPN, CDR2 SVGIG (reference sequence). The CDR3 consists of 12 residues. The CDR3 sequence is CAWNSLRGGYTF. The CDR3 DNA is TGTGCCTGGAACTCCCTCCGCGGGGGCTACACCTTC.

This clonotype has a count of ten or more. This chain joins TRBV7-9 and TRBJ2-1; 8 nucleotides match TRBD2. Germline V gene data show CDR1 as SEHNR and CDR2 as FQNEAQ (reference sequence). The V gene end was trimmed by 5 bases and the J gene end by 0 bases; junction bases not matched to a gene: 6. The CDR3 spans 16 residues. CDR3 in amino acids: CASSGAGEGSYNEQFF. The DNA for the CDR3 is TGTGCCAGCAGCGGAGCGGGAGAGGGCTCCTACAATGAGCAGTTCTTC.

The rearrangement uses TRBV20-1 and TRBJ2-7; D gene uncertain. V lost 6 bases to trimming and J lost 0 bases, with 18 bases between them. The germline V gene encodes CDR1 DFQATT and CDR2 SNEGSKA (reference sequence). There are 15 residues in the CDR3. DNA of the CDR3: TGCAGTGCCCATAGCAAAGGCAGGAGCTCCTACGAGCAGTACTTC. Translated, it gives CSAHSKGRSSYEQYF.

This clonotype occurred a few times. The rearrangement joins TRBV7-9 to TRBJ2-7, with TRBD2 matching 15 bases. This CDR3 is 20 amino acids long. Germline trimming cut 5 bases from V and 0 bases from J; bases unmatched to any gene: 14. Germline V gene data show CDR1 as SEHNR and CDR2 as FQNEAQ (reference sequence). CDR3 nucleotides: TGTGCCAGCAGCCCCGGACTAGCGGGAGGGACTATTAAGAGCTCCTACGAGCAGTACTTC. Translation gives CASSPGLAGGTIKSSYEQYF.

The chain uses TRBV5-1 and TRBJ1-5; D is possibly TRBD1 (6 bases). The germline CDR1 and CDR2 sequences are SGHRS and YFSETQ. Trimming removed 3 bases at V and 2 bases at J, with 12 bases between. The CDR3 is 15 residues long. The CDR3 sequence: CASSYTGSGNQPQHF. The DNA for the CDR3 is TGCGCCAGCAGCTATACAGGGTCCGGCAATCAGCCCCAGCATTTT.

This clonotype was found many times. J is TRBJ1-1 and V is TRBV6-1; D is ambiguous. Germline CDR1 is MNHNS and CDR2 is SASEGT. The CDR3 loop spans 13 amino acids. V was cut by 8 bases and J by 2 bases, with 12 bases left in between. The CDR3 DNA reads TGTGCCAGCTGCGACAACCAAAACACTGAAGCTTTCTTT. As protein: CASCDNQNTEAFF.

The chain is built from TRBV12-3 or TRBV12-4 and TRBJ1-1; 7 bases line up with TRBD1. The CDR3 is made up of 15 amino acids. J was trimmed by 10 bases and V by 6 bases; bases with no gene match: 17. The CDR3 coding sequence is TGTGCCAGCAGCTCACAGGGGCCCCCCGTTTTAGGAGCTTTCTTT. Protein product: CASSSQGPPVLGAFF.

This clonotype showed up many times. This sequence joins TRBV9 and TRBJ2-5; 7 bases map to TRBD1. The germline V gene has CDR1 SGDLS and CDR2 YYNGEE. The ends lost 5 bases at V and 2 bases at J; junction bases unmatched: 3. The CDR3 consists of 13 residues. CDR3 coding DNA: TGTGCCAGCAGGCGGACAGGTCAAGAGACCCAGTACTTC. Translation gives CASRRTGQETQYF.

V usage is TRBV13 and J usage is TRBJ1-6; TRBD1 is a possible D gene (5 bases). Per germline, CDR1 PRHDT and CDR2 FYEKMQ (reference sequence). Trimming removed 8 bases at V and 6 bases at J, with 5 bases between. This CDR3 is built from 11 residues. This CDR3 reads CASQGNSPLHF. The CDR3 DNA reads TGTGCCAGCCAGGGTAATTCACCCCTCCACTTT.

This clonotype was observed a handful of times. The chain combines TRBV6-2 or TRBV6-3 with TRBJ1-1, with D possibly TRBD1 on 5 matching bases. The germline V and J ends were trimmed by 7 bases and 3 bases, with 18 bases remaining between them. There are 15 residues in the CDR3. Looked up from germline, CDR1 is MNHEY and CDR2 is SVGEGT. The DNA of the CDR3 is TGTGCCAGCACTCATGAGGGGATCACAGACACTGAAGCTTTCTTT. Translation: CASTHEGITDTEAFF.

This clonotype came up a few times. CDR3 sequence (DNA): TGTGCCAGCAGTCCGGGGACTAGCGGAATCTTCTACGAGCAGTACTTC. It specifies CASSPGTSGIFYEQYF. The genes are TRBV12-3 or TRBV12-4 and TRBJ2-7; TRBD2 agrees at 11 bases. The CDR3 is 16 amino acids. V was pared by 5 bases and J by 3 bases, with 9 bases of the junction left unmatched.

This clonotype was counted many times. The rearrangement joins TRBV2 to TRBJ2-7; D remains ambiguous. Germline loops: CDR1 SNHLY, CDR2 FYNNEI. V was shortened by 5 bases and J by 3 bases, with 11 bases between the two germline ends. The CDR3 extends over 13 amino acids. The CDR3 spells CASSPRKIYEQYF. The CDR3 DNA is TGTGCCAGCAGTCCCCGGAAGATCTACGAGCAGTACTTC.

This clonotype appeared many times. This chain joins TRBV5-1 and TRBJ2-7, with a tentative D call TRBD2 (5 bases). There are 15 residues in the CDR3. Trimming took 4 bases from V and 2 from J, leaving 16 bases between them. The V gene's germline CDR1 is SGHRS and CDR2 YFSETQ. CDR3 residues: CASSLDGLLTYEQYF. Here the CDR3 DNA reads TGCGCCAGCAGCCTTGATGGACTGTTGACCTACGAGCAGTACTTC.

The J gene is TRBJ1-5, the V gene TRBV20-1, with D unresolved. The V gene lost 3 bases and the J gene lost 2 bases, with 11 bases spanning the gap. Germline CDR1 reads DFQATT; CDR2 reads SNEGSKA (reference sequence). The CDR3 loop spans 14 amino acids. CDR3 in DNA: TGCAGTGCTAGTGGTTCGACTGGCAATCAGCCCCAGCATTTT. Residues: CSASGSTGNQPQHF.

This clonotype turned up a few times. As DNA, the CDR3 is TGTGCCATCAGTGAGCAAGCGGGGGGGCATCAAGATACGCAGTATTTT. Its protein product is CAISEQAGGHQDTQYF. V is TRBV10-3 and J is TRBJ2-3, with 10 bases matching TRBD2. This CDR3 region has 16 residues. CDR1 ENHRY and CDR2 SYGVKD come from the germline V gene. V gave up 2 bases and J gave up 5 bases; unmatched junction bases: 7.

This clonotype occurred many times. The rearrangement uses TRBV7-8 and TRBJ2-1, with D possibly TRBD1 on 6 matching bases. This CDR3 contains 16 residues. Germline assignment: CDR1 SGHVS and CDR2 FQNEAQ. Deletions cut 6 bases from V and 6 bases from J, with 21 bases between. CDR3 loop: CASRPTRGHYGNEQFF. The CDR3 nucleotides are TGTGCCAGCAGACCAACCAGGGGTCACTACGGCAATGAGCAGTTCTTC.

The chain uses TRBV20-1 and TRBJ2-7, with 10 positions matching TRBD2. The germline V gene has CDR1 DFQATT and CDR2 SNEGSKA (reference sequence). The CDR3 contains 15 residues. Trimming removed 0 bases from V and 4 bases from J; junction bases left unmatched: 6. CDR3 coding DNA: TGCAGTGCTAGAGATCCCCTAGCGGGAGTTTACGAGCAGTACTTC. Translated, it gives CSARDPLAGVYEQYF.

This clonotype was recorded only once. In DNA form, the CDR3 reads TGTGCCAGCAGACCAGGGAACGGTGAAAAACTGTTTTTT. Residues: CASRPGNGEKLFF. The chain carries TRBV7-2 and TRBJ1-4; TRBD1 is a possible D gene (5 bases). Deletions cut 6 bases from V and 7 bases from J, with 12 bases between. This CDR3 has 13 residues. Germline CDR1 reads SGHTA; CDR2 reads FQGNSA.

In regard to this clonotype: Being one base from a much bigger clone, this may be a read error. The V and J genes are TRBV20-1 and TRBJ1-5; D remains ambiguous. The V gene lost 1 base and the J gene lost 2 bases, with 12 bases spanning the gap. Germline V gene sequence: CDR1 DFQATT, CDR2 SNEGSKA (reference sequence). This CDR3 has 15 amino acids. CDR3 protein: CSARVSGVGNQPQHF. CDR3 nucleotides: TGCAGTGCTAGAGTTTCAGGTGTGGGCAATCAGCCCCAGCATTTT.